A selection of T cell receptor beta chains follows, all from one sample in a study of brain T cells in children with intractable seizures. The repertoire was sequenced with immunoSEQ multiplex PCR; TCRdb's copy has only in-frame clones and lacks some. The sample holds about 76,000 clones, around 93% seen once. The sample was peripheral blood, taken at surgery. Receptors were obtained from a boy under two years old with tuberous sclerosis and intractable seizures. The CDR3 runs from the conserved cysteine through the conserved F or W. The D gene is left open where the match is weak. Only some rows state a clone size, as once, few, many or a class for expanded clones.

- TRBJ2-3 16 TRBV19 - CASSADLAIVTDTQYF TGTGCCAGTAGTGCGGACCTAGCAATCGTCACAGATACGCAGTATTTT
- TRBJ1-5 14 TRBV6-5 - CASNRGARNQPQHF TGTGCCAGCAACCGAGGGGCCCGCAATCAGCCCCAGCATTTT
- TRBJ1-1 13 TRBV29-1 - CSVERLLNTEAFF TGCAGCGTTGAACGGCTCCTAAACACTGAAGCTTTCTTT
- TRBJ2-7 16 TRBV21-1 - CASSTGLAGDVYEQYF TGTGCCAGCAGCACAGGACTAGCGGGAGACGTCTACGAGCAGTACTTC
- TRBJ1-1 15 TRBV15 once CATSSGGVQNTEAFF TGTGCCACCAGCAGCGGCGGGGTCCAGAACACTGAAGCTTTCTTT
TRBD1 TRBJ2-2 14 TRBV24-1 - CATSETGFTGELFF TGTGCCACCAGTGAGACAGGGTTCACCGGGGAGCTGTTTTTT
- TRBJ2-1 16 TRBV19 once CASSIQGQSSYNEQFF TGTGCCAGTAGTATCCAGGGGCAGAGCTCCTACAATGAGCAGTTCTTC
- TRBJ2-4 9 TRBV10-1 - CASKNIQYF TGCGCCAGCAAAAACATTCAGTACTTC
- TRBJ1-5 13 TRBV12-3/TRBV12-4 once CASSVRGHQPQHF TGTGCCAGCAGTGTCAGGGGTCATCAGCCCCAGCATTTT
TRBD1 TRBJ1-6 16 TRBV5-4 - CASSLANRGAASPLHF TGTGCCAGCAGCTTGGCCAACAGGGGAGCCGCTTCACCCCTCCACTTT
- TRBJ1-3 18 TRBV9 once CASSPHGADGISGNTIYF TGTGCCAGCAGCCCACATGGAGCGGATGGAATCTCTGGAAACACCATATATTTT
TRBD1 TRBJ1-2 13 TRBV5-6 - CASRLTGVGGYTF TGTGCCAGCAGATTGACAGGGGTCGGGGGCTACACCTTC
- TRBJ1-1 14 TRBV5-4 - CASSLWDLNTEAFF TGTGCCAGCAGCTTGTGGGATCTGAACACTGAAGCTTTCTTT
TRBD2 TRBJ2-1 15 TRBV5-4 - CASSIGLAGVHEQFF TGTGCCAGCAGTATCGGACTAGCGGGAGTTCATGAGCAGTTCTTC
- TRBJ1-6 13 TRBV28 - CASSLNSNSPLHF TGTGCCAGCAGTTTAAACTCAAATTCACCCCTCCACTTT
- TRBJ1-2 15 TRBV7-9 - CASSLERHRGYGYTF TGTGCCAGCAGCCTTGAGAGGCATAGAGGGTATGGCTACACCTTC
- TRBJ1-2 13 TRBV29-1 once CSVVWVGDYGYTF TGCAGCGTTGTATGGGTAGGAGACTATGGCTACACCTTC